This paragraph covers one TCR beta chain sequence. Its antigen target is currently unknown. Base qualities were left out, and no much larger clone turns up one base away. Using the deep immunoSEQ assay, TCR CDR3 regions were amplified from genomic DNA by multiplex PCR. Extracted genomic DNA from each cell subset was spread evenly across all wells of several immunoSEQ 96-well plates, with each plate serving as a replicate. Each replicate PCR for sorted subsets received around 0.2 ug genomic DNA, equal to about 30,000 T cell genomes. The purified libraries were quantified using a Qubit 3.0 fluorometer, sized with a Bioanalyzer 2100, and then quantified again using the KAPA Library Quantification kit. Every immunoSEQ 96-well plate was sequenced on a dedicated single-read 150-cycle Illumina NextSeq 550 flow cell. Per the authors' processing: Because only junctional sequences without quality scores were contained in the immunoSEQ output, filtering matching that applied to full-length reads could not be performed. Sequences were annotated with PyIR, a Python wrapper for IgBLAST v1.9, using IMGT germline references to assign V/J genes and CDR3. Reads were filtered out if the reads had weak V/J assignments (E-value above 1e-6), no CDR3, stop codons, out-of-frame junctions, or ambiguous translated residues. V3J clonotypes were defined by identical inferred V gene, J gene, and CDR3 amino acid sequence. To compute the percentage overlap between repertoires, the number of shared unique clonotypes was divided by the size of the smaller repertoire. Three approaches were used to assess repertoire richness: RTK rarefaction, the Chao1 estimator, and Recon v2.1 estimates of unobserved clonotypes. OLGA was used to compute generation probabilities for all TCRbeta clonotypes that the gDNA method yielded from a handful of donors. Here the immuneACCESS table is served through TCRdb, limited to in-frame sequences with V and J called. Missing clones are a known gap in these copies; in checked studies unresolved V genes cover under half, and the rest lacks a known reason. Clone size and the V and J calls come from that table; the DNA yielded D and trimming. The sample data list 2 million to 2.5 million clones, and 93% of these were observed just once. Approximately 0.35% of the sample is held by the ten biggest clonotypes.

The donors were healthy, HIV-negative adults with no recently reported acute infections or vaccinations. Every donor was a Caucasian adult residing in Nashville, Tennessee, USA. CD4+ T cells were enriched through magnetic negative selection, after which naive cells were positively selected on CD45RA and the remaining negative fraction served as the memory subset. Blood was obtained by leukapheresis, after which PBMCs were separated by Ficoll-Histopaque density gradient centrifugation and cryopreserved in liquid nitrogen vapor phase. Purity and quantity of every magnetically sorted T cell population were checked by analytical flow cytometry. From each sorted fraction, genomic DNA was isolated and quantified by UV absorbance on a Nanodrop 2000c. The data stem from a study of shared clonotypes between healthy human individuals (dated by TCRdb to 2020 to 2021). Study-level background: A few men and a couple of women, aged 18 to 49 years, made up the cohort. For each donor, CD4 naive and CD4 memory were each given three plates, CD8 naive was given two plates, and CD8 memory was given one plate. To estimate repertoire size and how much clonotype sharing occurs between individuals, the study deeply sequenced the blood TCR repertoires of about 5 healthy adults. To increase sequencing depth and limit assay-specific biases, TCR repertoire library preparation and sequencing were carried out by different laboratories using diverse techniques. Leukapheresis yielded between about 0.94 and 10 billion PBMCs per donor.

Germline trimming amounts to 2 bases on V and 2 bases on J, with 3 as the count of junction bases outside the gene matches. The CDR3 runs 15 amino acids, cysteine and phenylalanine included. Of the read, only the CDR3 DNA is kept; its 45 bases are in frame from base 1. For CDR1 and CDR2, the germline V gene lists SGHTA and FQGTGA. The investigation overall reported the following: Estimated clonotype richness was generally larger for naive than for memory subsets. Based on pairwise subsampling, the degree of clonotype sharing among donors was expected to be affected by sequencing depth. Clonotypes shared by all four sorted-subset donors showed higher generation probabilities than non-shared clonotypes. Rarefaction of sorted-subset datasets indicated incomplete sequencing despite the large sequencing depth. Because the study included a small number of donors, the genetic and exposure-history diversity represented was limited. When a handful of donors were compared, the shared fraction of clonotypes was about 5% for naive CD4, over 3% for naive CD8, 2% to 2.5% for memory CD4, and 0.35% to 0.4% for memory CD8. Sampling was limited to blood, and TCR repertoires in tissue likely differ from TCR repertoires in blood.

The receptor was isolated from a man aged 18 to 29 in good health. Some clones in this sample may be carry-over from other donors' samples. Input material: naive CD4+ T cells from PBMCs. Sample cell subset or site, as interpreted from the label and publication: CD45RA+ positively selected. Recombination linked TRBV7-3 to TRBJ1-5; a stretch of 7 junction bases matches TRBD1. The CDR3 region reads CASSLGGQGNQPQHF. In nucleotides, the sequence is TGTGCCAGCAGCTTAGGCGGACAGGGCAATCAGCCCCAGCATTTT.